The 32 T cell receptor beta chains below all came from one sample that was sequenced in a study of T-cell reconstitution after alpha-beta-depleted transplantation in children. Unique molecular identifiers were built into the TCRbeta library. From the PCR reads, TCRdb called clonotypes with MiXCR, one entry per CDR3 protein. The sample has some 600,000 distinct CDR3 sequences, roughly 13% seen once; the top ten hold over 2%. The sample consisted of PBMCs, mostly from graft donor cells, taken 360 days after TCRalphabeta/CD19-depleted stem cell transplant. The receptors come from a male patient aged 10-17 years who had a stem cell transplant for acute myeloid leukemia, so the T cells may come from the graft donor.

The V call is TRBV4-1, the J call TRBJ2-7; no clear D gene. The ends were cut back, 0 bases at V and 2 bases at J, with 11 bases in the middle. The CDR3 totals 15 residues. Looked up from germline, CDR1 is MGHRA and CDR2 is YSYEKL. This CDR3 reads CASSQEQKVAYEQYF. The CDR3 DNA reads TGCGCCAGCAGCCAAGAGCAGAAAGTAGCCTACGAGCAGTACTTC.

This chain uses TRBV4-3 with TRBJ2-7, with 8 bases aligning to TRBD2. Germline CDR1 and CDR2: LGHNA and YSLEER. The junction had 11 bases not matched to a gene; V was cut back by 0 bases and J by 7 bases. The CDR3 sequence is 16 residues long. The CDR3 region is CASSQDLWREAREQYF. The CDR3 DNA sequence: TGCGCCAGCAGCCAAGATCTCTGGCGGGAGGCTCGGGAGCAGTACTTC.

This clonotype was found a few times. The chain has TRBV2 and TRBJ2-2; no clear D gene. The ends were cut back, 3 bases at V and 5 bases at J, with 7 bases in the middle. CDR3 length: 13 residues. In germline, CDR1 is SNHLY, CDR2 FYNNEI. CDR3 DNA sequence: TGTGCCAGCAGTGATCTGAGGACCGGGGAGCTGTTTTTT. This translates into CASSDLRTGELFF. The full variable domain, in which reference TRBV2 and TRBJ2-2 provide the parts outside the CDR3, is EPEVTQTPSHQVTQMGQEVILRCVPISNHLYFYWYRQILGQKVEFLVSFYNNEISEKSEIFDDQFSVERPDGSNFTLKIRSTKLEDSAMYFCASSDLRTGELFFGEGSRLTVL.

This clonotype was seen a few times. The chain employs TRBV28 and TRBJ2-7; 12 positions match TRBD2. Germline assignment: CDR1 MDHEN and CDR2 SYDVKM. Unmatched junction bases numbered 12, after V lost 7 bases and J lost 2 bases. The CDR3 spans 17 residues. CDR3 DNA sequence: TGTGCCAGCAACCGACTAGCGGGAGACTGGGTAACCTACGAGCAGTACTTC. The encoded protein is CASNRLAGDWVTYEQYF.

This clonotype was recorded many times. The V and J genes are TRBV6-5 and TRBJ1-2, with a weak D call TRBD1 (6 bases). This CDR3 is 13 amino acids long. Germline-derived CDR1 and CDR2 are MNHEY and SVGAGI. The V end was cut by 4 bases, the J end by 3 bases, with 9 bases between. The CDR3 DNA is TGTGCCAGCAGTTCAGGGGAGTACTATGGCTACACCTTC. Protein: CASSSGEYYGYTF.

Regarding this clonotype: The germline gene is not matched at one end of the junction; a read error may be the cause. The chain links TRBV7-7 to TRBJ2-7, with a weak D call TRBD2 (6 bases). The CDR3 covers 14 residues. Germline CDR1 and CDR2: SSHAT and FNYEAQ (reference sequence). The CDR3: CASSLGEGGYEQYF. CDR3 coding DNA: TGTGCTAGCAGCTTAGGAGAGGGAGGATACGAGCAGTACTTC.

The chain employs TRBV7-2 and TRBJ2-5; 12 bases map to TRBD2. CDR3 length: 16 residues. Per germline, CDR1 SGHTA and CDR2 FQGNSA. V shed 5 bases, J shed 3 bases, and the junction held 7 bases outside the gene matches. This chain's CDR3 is CASSARLAGEKETQYF. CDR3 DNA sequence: TGTGCCAGCAGCGCTCGACTAGCGGGAGAAAAAGAGACCCAGTACTTC. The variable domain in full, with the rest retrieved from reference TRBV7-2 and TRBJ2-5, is GAGVSQSPSNKVTEKGKDVELRCDPISGHTALYWYRQSLGQGLEFLIYFQGNSAPDKSGLPSDRFSAERTGGSVSTLTIQRTQQEDSAVYLCASSARLAGEKETQYFGPGTRLLVL.

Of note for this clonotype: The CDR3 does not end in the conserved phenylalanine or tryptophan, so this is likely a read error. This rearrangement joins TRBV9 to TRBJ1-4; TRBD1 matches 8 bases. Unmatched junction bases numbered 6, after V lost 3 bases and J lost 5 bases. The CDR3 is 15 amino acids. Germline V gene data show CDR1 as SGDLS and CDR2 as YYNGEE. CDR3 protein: CASSADRESNEKLFS. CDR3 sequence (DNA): TGTGCCAGCAGCGCGGACAGGGAGTCGAATGAAAAACTGTTTTCT.

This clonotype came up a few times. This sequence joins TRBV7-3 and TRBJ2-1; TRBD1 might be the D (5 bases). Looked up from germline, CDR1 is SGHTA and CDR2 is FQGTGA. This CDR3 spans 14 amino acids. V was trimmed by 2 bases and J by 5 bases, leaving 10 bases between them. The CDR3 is CASSLGAAHNEQFF. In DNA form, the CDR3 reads TGTGCCAGCAGCTTAGGGGCAGCCCACAATGAGCAGTTCTTC.

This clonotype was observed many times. This CDR3 reads CSLAGGASTDTQYF. The DNA for the CDR3 is TGCAGCTTAGCGGGAGGAGCTAGCACAGATACGCAGTATTTT. The chain carries TRBV29-1 and TRBJ2-3; 10 bases match TRBD2. Germline lookup yields CDR1 SQVTM and CDR2 ANQGSEA. V lost 8 bases, J lost 0 bases, and 5 bases stayed unmatched. This CDR3 is 14 amino acids long.

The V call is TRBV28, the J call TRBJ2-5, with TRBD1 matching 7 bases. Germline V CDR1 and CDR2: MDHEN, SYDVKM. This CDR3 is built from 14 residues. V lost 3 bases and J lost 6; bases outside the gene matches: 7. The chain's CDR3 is CASSLTGILQTQYF. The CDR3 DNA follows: TGTGCCAGCAGTTTGACAGGGATTCTTCAGACCCAGTACTTC.

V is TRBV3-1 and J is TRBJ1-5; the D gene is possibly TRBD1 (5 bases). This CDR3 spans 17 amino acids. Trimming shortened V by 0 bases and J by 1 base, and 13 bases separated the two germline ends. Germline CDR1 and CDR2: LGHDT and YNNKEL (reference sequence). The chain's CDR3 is CASSQEEGRSSNQPQHF. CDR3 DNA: TGTGCCAGCAGCCAAGAGGAGGGGCGGTCGAGCAATCAGCCCCAGCATTTT.

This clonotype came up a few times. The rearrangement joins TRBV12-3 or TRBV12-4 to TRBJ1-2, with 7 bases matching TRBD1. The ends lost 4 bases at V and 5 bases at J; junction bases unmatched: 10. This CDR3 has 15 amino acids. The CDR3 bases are TGTGCCAGCAGTTCCCCAAACGGACAGGTTTATGGCTACACCTTC. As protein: CASSSPNGQVYGYTF.

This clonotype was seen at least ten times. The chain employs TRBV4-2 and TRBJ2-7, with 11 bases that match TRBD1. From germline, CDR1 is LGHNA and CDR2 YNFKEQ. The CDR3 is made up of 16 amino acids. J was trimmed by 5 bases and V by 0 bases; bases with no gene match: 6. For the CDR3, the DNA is TGTGCCAGCAGCCAAGATAGGACAGGGGGCTTCCACGAGCAGTACTTC. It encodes CASSQDRTGGFHEQYF.

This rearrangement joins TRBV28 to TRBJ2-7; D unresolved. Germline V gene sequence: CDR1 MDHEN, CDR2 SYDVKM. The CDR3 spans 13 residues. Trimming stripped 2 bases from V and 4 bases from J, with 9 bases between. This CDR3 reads CASSLANIYEQYF. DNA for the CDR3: TGTGCCAGCAGTTTAGCAAACATTTACGAGCAGTACTTC.

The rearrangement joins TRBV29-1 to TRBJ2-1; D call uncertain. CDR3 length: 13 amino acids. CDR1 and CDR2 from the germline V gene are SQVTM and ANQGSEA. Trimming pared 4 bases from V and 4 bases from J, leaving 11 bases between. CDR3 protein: CSVAVGLYNEQFF. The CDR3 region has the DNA TGCAGCGTTGCTGTGGGCTTATACAATGAGCAGTTCTTC.

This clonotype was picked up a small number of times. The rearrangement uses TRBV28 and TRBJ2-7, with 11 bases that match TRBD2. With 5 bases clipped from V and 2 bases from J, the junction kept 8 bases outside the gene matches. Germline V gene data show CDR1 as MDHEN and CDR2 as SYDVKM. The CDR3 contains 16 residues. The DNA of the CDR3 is TGTGCCAGCAGTGGGATACTAGCGGGAGACCCCTACGAGCAGTACTTC. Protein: CASSGILAGDPYEQYF.

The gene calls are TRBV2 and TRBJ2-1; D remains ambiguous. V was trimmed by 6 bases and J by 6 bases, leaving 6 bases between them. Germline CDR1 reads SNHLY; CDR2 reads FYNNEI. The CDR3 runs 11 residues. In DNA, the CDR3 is TGTGCCAGCAGGGTGTTCAATGAGCAGTTCTTC. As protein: CASRVFNEQFF.

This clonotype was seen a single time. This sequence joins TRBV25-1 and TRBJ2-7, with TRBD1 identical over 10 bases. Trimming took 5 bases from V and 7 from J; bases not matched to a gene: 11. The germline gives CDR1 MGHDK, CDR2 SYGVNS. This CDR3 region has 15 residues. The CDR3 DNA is TGTGCCAGCAGTACTCGGACAGGGGGGCCGGCAGAGCAGTACTTC. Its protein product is CASSTRTGGPAEQYF.

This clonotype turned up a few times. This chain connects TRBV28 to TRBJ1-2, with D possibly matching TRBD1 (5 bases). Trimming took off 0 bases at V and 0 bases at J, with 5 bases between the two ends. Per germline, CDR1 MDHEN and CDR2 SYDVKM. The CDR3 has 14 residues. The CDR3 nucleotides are TGTGCCAGCAGTTTATGGGGACCTAACTATGGCTACACCTTC. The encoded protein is CASSLWGPNYGYTF.

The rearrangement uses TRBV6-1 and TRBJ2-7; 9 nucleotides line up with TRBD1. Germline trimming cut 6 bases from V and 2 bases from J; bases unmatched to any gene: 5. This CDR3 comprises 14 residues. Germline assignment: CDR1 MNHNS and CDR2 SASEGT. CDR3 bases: TGTGCCAGCAGAAAGGGACAGGGAGCCTACGAGCAGTACTTC. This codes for CASRKGQGAYEQYF.

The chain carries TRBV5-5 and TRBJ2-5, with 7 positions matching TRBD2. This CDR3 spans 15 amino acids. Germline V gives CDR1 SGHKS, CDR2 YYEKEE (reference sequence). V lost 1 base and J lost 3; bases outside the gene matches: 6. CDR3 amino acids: CASSLPLAVEETQYF. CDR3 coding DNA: TGTGCCAGCAGCTTGCCGCTAGCGGTGGAAGAGACCCAGTACTTC.

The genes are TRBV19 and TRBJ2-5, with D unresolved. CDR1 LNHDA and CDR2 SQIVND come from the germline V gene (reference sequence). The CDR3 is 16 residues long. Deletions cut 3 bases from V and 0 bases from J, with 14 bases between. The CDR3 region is CASSIQRRPYQETQYF. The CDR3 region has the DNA TGTGCCAGTAGTATCCAGAGGAGACCGTACCAAGAGACCCAGTACTTC.

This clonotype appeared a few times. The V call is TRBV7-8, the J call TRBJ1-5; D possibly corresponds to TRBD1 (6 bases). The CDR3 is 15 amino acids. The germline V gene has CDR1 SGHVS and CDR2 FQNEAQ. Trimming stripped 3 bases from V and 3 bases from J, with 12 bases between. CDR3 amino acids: CASSFRTAINQPQHF. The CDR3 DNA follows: TGTGCCAGCAGCTTCCGGACAGCGATCAATCAGCCCCAGCATTTT.

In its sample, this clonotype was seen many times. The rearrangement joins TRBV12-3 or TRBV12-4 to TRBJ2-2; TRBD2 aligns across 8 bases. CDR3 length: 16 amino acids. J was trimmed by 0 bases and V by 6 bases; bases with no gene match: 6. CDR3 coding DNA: TGTGCCAGCAGCAGAAGCGGGGGCGCGAACACCGGGGAGCTGTTTTTT. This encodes CASSRSGGANTGELFF.

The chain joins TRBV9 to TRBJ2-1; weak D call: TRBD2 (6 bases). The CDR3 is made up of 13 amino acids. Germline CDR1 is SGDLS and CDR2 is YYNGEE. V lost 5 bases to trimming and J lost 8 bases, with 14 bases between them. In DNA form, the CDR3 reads TGTGCCAGCAGACCCCCGGAGGGTTATGAGCAGTTCTTC. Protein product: CASRPPEGYEQFF.

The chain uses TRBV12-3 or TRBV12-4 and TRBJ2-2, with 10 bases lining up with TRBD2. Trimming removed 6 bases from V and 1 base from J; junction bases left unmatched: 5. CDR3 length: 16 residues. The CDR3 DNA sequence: TGTGCCAGCAGCCGGACTAGCGGAGTGAACACCGGGGAGCTGTTTTTT. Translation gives CASSRTSGVNTGELFF.

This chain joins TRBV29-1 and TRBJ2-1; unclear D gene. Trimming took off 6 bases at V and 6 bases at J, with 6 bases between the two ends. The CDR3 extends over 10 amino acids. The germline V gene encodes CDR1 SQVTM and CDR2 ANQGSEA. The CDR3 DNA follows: TGCAGCGTCCGCCCCAATGAGCAGTTCTTC. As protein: CSVRPNEQFF.

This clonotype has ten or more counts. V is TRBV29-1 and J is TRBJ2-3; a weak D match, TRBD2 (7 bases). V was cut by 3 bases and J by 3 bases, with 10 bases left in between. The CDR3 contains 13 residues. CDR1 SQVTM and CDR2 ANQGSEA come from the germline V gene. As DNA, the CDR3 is TGCAGCGTTGATGAGGGGGGGACAGATACGCAGTATTTT. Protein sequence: CSVDEGGTDTQYF.

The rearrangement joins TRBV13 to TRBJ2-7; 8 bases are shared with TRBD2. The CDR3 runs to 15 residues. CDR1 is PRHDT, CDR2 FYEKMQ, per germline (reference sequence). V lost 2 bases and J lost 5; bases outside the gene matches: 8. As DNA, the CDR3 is TGTGCCAGCAGCTTACAAGCGGGAGACGATCACGAGCAGTACTTC. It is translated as CASSLQAGDDHEQYF.

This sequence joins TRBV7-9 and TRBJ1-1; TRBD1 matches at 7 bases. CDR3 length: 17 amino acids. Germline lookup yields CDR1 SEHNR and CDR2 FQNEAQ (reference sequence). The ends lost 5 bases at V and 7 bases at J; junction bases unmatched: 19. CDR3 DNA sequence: TGTGCCAGCAGCCCTGTGATGCAGGGGGAAAGATCTAATGAAGCTTTCTTT. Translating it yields CASSPVMQGERSNEAFF.

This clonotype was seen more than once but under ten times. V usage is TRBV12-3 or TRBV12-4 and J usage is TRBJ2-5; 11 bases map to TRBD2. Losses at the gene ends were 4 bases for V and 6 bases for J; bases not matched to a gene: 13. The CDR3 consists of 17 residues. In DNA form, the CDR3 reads TGTGCCAGCAGTTCCACGGTGACTAGCGGGATAGGAAAGACCCAGTACTTC. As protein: CASSSTVTSGIGKTQYF.